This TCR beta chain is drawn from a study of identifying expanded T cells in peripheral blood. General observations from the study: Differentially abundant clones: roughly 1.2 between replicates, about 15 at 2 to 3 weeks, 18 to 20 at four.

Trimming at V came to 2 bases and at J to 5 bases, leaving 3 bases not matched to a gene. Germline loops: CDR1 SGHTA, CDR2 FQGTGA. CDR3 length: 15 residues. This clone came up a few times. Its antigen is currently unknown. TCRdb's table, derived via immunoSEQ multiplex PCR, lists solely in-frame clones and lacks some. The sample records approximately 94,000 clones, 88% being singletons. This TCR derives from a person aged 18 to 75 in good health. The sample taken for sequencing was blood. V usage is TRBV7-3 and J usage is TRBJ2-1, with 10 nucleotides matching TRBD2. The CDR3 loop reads CASSLGTSVHNEQFF. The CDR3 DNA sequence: TGTGCCAGCAGCTTAGGGACTAGCGTCCACAATGAGCAGTTCTTC. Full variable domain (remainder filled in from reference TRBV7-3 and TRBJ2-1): GAGVSQTPSNKVTEKGKYVELRCDPISGHTALYWYRQSLGQGPEFLIYFQGTGAADDSGLPNDRFFAVRPEGSVSTLKIQRTERGDSAVYLCASSLGTSVHNEQFFGPGTRLTVL.